These 15 T cell receptor beta chains share one sample of origin, sequenced in a study of CXCR3-negative and CXCR3-positive naive CD8 T cells. Regarding the study as a whole: TRB CDR3s were more hydrophobic in CXCR3-positive than in CXCR3-negative naive cells.

Their target antigens are unknown. With UMI labels, 5' RACE was used to prepare the TRB cDNA libraries. TCRdb reanalyzed the 5' RACE reads and collapses them to one entry per CDR3 protein, without DNA. The table for this sample gives some 140,000 distinct CDR3 sequences. Sequences were obtained from naive CXCR3+ CD8+ T cells from blood. The sample's subset: CD45RO-CCR7+CD27+CD95- naive CD8+ T cells expressing CXCR3 (TNR3+). The receptors were gathered from a human donor in good health. Some clones in this sample may be carry-over from other donors' samples.

This rearrangement joins TRBV7-8 to TRBJ1-4; TCRdb's assignment of TRBD1 cannot be checked, as there is no DNA. This CDR3 has 17 amino acids. Germline CDR1 reads SGHVS; CDR2 reads FQNEAQ. CDR3: CASSLAHTGRANEKLFF.

The chain employs TRBV19 and TRBJ2-1. Looked up from germline, CDR1 is LNHDA and CDR2 is SQIVND (reference sequence). The CDR3 totals 16 residues. CDR3 sequence: CASSIGTWSSYNEQFF.

V and J are TRBV7-9 and TRBJ1-1. Germline V gene lookup returns CDR1 SEHNR and CDR2 FQNEAQ (reference sequence). The CDR3 has 14 residues. The CDR3 sequence: CASSPRDLEGEAFF.

The chain is built from TRBV6-5 and TRBJ2-3. This CDR3 is built from 14 residues. In germline, CDR1 is MNHEY, CDR2 SVGAGI. CDR3 region: CASSYGEIGDTQYF.

This chain connects TRBV10-3 to TRBJ1-2. The CDR3 is made up of 15 amino acids. Germline V gives CDR1 ENHRY, CDR2 SYGVKD. The CDR3 spells CAISESKTVNYGYTF.

This chain uses TRBV15 with TRBJ2-1. Germline CDR1 is LNHNV and CDR2 is YYDKDF (reference sequence). This CDR3 region has 11 residues. The CDR3 protein is CATSRVGEQFF.

The chain recombines TRBV12-3 or TRBV12-4 with TRBJ2-7; the D call from TCRdb, TRBD2, cannot be confirmed without DNA. The CDR3 runs 14 residues. The chain's CDR3 is CDSSPGLAGFEQYF.

The rearrangement uses TRBV29-1 and TRBJ2-7; TCRdb indicates TRBD2, and absent DNA this call remains unverified. This CDR3 spans 14 amino acids. Germline assignment: CDR1 SQVTM and CDR2 ANQGSEA. The chain's CDR3 is CSVAGLWSSYEQYF.

This sequence joins TRBV11-1 and TRBJ1-1; the TCRdb call, TRBD1, lacks DNA for checking. Germline assignment: CDR1 SGHAT and CDR2 FQDESV (reference sequence). CDR3 length: 18 residues. CDR3 amino acids: CASSQRWRDRPSLGGAFF.

The genes are TRBV3-1 and TRBJ2-5. Germline V lookup: CDR1 LGHDT, CDR2 YNNKEL (reference sequence). The CDR3 sequence is 17 residues long. This CDR3 is CASSQWFRKDPKETQYF.

This chain joins TRBV7-9 and TRBJ2-5. This CDR3 spans 13 amino acids. Germline CDR1 SEHNR, CDR2 FQNEAQ (reference sequence). The CDR3 is CASSRWLGETQYF.

The chain is built from TRBV4-3 and TRBJ1-2; TCRdb's D call, TRBD1, is unchecked because there is no DNA. CDR3 size: 17 residues. From germline, CDR1 is LGHNA and CDR2 YSLEER. The CDR3 sequence: CASSQDEPTGANYGYTF.

The J gene is TRBJ2-1, the V gene TRBV5-1; there is no DNA to check the TCRdb D call of TRBD1. CDR1 is SGHRS, CDR2 YFSETQ, per germline. The CDR3 consists of 13 residues. The CDR3 loop is CASSPPPSDEQFF.

The rearrangement joins TRBV29-1 to TRBJ1-6; TCRdb indicates TRBD1, and absent DNA this call remains unverified. CDR1 SQVTM and CDR2 ANQGSEA come from the germline V gene. This CDR3 is 16 amino acids long. The CDR3 reads CSVEGWGRGYNSPLHF. Drawing the rest from reference TRBV29-1 and TRBJ1-6, the complete variable domain is SAVISQKPSRDICQRGTSLTIQCQVDSQVTMMFWYRQQPGQSLTLIATANQGSEATYESGFVIDKFPISRPNLTFSTLTVSNMSPEDSSIYLCSVEGWGRGYNSPLHFGNGTRLTVT.

This chain links TRBV15 with TRBJ1-1; the TCRdb call, TRBD1, lacks DNA for checking. The CDR3 sequence is 15 residues long. Germline CDR1 reads LNHNV; CDR2 reads YYDKDF (reference sequence). The CDR3 protein is CATSREGTGNTEAFF.